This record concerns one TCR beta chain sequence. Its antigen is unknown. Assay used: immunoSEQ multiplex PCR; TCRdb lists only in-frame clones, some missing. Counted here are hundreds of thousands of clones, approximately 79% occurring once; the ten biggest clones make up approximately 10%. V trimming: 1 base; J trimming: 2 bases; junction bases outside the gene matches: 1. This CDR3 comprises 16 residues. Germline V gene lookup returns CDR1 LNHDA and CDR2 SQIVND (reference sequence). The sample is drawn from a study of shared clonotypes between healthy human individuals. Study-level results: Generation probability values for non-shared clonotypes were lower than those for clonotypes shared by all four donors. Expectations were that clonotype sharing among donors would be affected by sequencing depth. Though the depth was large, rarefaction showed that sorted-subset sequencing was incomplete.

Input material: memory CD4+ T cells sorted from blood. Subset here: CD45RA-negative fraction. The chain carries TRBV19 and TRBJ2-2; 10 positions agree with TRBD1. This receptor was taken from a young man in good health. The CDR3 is CASSIGTGGNTGELFF. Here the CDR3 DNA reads TGTGCCAGTAGTATAGGGACAGGGGGTAACACCGGGGAGCTGTTTTTT.